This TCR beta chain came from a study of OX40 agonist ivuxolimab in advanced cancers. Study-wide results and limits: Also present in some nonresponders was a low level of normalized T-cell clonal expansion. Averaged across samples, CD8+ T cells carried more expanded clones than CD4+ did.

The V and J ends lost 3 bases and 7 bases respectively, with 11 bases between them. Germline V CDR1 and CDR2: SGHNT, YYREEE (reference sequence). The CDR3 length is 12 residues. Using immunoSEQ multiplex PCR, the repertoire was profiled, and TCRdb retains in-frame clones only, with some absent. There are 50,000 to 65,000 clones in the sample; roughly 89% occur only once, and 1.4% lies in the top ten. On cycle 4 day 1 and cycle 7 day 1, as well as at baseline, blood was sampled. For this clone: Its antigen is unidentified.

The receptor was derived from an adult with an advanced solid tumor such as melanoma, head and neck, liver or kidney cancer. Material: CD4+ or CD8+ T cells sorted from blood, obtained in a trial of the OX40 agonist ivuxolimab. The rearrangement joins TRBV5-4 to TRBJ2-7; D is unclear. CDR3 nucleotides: TGTGCCAGCAGCTCTGTTGGAAGGGAGCAGTACTTC. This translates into CASSSVGREQYF.